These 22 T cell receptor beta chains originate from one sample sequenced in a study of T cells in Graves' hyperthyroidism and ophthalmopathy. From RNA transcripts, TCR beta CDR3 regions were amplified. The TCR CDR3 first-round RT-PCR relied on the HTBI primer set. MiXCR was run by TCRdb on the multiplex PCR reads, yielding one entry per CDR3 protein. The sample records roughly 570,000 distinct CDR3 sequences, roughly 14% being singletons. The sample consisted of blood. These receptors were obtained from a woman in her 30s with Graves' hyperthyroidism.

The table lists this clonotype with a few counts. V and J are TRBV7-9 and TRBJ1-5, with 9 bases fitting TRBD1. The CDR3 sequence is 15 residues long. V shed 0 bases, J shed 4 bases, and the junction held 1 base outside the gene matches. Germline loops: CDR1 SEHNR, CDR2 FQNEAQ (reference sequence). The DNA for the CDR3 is TGTGCCAGCAGCTTAGCGGGGACAGGGAATCAGCCCCAGCATTTT. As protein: CASSLAGTGNQPQHF.

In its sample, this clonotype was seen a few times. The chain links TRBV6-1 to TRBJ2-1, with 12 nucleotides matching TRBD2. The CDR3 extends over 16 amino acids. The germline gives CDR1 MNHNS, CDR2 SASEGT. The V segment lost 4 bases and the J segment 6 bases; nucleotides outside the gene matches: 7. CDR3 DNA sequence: TGTGCCAGCAGTGGACTAGCGGGAGTCTGGGGCAATGAGCAGTTCTTC. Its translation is CASSGLAGVWGNEQFF.

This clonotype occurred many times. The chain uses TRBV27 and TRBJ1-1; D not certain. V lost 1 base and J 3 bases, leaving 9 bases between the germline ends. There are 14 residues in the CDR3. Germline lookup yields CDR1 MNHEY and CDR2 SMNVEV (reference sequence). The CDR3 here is CASSLLGSYTEAFF. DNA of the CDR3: TGTGCCAGCAGTTTATTGGGAAGCTACACTGAAGCTTTCTTT.

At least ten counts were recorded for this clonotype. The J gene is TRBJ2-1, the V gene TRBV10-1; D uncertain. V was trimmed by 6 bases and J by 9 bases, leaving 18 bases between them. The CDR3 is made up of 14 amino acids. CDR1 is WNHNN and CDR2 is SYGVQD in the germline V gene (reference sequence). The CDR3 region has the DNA TGCGCCAGCAGCCCAAAGACCCGAACCGCTGAGCAGTTCTTC. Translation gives CASSPKTRTAEQFF.

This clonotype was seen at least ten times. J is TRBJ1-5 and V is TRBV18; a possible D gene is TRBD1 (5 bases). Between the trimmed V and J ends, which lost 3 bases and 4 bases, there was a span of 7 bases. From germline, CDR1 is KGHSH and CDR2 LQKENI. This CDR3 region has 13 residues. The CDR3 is CASSPGGNQPQHF. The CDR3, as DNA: TGTGCCAGCTCACCCGGGGGTAATCAGCCCCAGCATTTT.

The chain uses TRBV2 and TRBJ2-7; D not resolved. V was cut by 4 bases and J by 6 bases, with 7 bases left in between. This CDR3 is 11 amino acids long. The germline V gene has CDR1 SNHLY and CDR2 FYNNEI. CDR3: CASSGNVEQYF. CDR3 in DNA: TGTGCCAGCAGTGGGAACGTCGAGCAGTACTTC.

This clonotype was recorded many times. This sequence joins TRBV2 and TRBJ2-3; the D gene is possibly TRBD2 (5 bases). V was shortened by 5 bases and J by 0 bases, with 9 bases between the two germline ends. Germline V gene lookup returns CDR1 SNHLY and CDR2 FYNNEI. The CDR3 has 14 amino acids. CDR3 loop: CASSSGYSTDTQYF. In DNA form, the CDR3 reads TGTGCCAGCAGTAGCGGATATAGCACAGATACGCAGTATTTT.

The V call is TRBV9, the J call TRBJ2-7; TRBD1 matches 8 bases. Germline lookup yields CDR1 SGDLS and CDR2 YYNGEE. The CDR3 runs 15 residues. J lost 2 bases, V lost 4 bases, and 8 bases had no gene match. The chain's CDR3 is CASSRYSTGAYEQYF. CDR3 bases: TGTGCCAGCAGCCGCTATTCGACAGGGGCCTACGAGCAGTACTTC.

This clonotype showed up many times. CDR3 sequence reads: CSASSAGLADNEQFF. The CDR3 DNA reads TGCAGTGCTAGTAGTGCGGGACTAGCGGACAATGAGCAGTTCTTC. The rearrangement joins TRBV20-1 to TRBJ2-1; 11 bases line up with TRBD2. J lost 5 bases, V lost 3 bases, and 6 bases had no gene match. The CDR3 sequence is 15 residues long. CDR1 is DFQATT and CDR2 is SNEGSKA in the germline V gene (reference sequence).

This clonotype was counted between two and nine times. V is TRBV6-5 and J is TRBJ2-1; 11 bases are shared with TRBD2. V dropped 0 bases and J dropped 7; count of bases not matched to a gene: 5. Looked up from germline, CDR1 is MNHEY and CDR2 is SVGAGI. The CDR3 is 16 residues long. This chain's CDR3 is CASSYSVLAGANEQFF. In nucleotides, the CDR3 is TGTGCCAGCAGTTACTCGGTACTAGCGGGAGCAAATGAGCAGTTCTTC.

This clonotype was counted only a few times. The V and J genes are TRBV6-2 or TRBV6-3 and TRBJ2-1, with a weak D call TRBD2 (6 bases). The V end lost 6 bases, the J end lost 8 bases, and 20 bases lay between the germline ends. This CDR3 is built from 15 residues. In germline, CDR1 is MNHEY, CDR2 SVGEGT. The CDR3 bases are TGTGCCAGCAGCGAGCCGGGACTCCGGGTCCATGAGCAGTTCTTC. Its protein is CASSEPGLRVHEQFF.

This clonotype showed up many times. The CDR3 here is CASSQDRQGRDNEQFF. The CDR3 DNA reads TGTGCCAGCAGCCAAGATCGACAGGGACGGGACAATGAGCAGTTCTTC. The genes are TRBV3-1 and TRBJ2-1; 7 nucleotides line up with TRBD1. V gave up 0 bases and J gave up 5 bases; unmatched junction bases: 7. From germline, CDR1 is LGHDT and CDR2 YNNKEL (reference sequence). The CDR3 has 16 residues.

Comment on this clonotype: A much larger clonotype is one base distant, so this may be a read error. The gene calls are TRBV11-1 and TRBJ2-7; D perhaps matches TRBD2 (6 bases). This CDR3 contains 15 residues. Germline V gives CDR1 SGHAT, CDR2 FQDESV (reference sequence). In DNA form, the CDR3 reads TGTACCAGCAGCTGGGGGGTTAGCGGTTCCTACGAGCAGTACTTC. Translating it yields CTSSWGVSGSYEQYF.

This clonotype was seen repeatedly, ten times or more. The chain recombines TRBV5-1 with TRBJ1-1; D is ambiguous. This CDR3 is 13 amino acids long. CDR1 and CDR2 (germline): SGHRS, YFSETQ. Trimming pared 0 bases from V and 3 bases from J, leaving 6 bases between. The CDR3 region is CASSLVSDTEAFF. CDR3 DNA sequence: TGCGCCAGCAGCTTGGTGTCGGACACTGAAGCTTTCTTT.

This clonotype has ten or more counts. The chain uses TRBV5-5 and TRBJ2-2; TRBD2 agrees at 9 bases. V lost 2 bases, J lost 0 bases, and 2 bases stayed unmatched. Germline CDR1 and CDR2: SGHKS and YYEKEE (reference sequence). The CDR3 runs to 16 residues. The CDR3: CASSFLAGTNTGELFF. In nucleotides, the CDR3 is TGTGCCAGCAGCTTCCTAGCGGGAACGAACACCGGGGAGCTGTTTTTT.

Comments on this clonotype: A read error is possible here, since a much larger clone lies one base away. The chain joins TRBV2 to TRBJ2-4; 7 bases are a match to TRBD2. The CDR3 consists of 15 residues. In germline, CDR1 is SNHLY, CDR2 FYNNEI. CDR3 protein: CASRPRTSAKNIRYF. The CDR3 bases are TGTGCCAGCAGACCCCGAACTAGCGCGAAAAACATTCGGTACTTC.

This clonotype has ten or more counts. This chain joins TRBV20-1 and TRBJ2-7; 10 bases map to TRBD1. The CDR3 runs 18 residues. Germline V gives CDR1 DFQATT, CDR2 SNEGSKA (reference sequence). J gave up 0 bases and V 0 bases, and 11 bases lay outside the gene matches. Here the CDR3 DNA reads TGCAGTGCTAGAGATTATAGGGGACAGGGGATAAGCTCCTACGAGCAGTACTTC. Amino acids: CSARDYRGQGISSYEQYF.

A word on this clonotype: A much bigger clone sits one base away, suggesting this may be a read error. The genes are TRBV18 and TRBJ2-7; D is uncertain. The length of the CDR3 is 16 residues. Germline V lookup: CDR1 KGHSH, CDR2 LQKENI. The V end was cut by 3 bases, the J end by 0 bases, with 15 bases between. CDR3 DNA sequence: TGTGCCAGCTCACCGAGTCGCACCAGAGCCTCCTACGAGCAGTACTTC. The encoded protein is CASSPSRTRASYEQYF.

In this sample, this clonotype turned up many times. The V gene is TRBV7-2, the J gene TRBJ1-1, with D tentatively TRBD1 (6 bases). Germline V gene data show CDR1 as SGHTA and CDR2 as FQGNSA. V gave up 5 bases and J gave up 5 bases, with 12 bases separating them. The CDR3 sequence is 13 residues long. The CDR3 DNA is TGTGCCAGCAGCCTTGGGACAAAAACTGAAGCTTTCTTT. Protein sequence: CASSLGTKTEAFF. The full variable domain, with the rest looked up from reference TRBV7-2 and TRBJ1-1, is GAGVSQSPSNKVTEKGKDVELRCDPISGHTALYWYRQSLGQGLEFLIYFQGNSAPDKSGLPSDRFSAERTGGSVSTLTIQRTQQEDSAVYLCASSLGTKTEAFFGQGTRLTVV.

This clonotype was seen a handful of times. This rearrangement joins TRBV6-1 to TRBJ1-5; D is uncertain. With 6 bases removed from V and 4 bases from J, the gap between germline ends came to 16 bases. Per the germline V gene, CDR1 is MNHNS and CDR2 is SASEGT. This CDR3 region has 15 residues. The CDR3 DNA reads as TGTGCCAGCAGCTGGGGAGGGCCCCTTAATCAGCCCCAGCATTTT. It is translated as CASSWGGPLNQPQHF.

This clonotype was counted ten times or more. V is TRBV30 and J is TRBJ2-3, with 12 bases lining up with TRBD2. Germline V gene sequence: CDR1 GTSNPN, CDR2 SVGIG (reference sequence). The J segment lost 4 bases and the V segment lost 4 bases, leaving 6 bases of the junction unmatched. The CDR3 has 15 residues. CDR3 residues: CAWTGLAGFADTQYF. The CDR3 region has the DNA TGTGCCTGGACCGGACTAGCGGGATTTGCAGATACGCAGTATTTT.

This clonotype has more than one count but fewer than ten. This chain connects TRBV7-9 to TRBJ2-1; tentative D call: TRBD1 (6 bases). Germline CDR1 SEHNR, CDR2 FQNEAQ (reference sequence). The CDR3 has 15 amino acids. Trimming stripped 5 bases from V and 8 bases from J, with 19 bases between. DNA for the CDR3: TGTGCCAGCAGCACCGAAATACCGGGACATCATGAGCAGTTCTTC. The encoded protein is CASSTEIPGHHEQFF.